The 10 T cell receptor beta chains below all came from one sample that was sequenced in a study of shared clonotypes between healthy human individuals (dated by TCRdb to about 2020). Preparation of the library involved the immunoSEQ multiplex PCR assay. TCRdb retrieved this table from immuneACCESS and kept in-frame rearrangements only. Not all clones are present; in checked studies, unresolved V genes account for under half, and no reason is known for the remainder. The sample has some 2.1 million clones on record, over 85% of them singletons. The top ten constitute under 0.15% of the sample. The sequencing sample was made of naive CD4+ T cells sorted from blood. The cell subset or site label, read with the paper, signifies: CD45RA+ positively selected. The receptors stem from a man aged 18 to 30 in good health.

CDR3 sequence reads: CASSLVVSYEQYF. For the CDR3, the DNA is TGTGCCAGCAGCTTAGTTGTGTCCTACGAGCAGTACTTC. The V and J genes are TRBV7-8 and TRBJ2-7, with unresolved D. The CDR3 covers 13 residues. Germline V lookup: CDR1 SGHVS, CDR2 FQNEAQ. The ends were cut back, 1 base at V and 1 base at J, with 5 bases in the middle.

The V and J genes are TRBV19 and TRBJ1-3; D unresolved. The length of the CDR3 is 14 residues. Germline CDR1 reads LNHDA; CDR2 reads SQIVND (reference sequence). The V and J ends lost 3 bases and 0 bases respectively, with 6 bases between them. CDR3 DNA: TGTGCCAGTAGTATCGAGGCCTCTGGAAACACCATATATTTT. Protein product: CASSIEASGNTIYF.

CDR3 DNA: TGTGCCAGCAGCTTATATCAGGGGAAACTCACAGATACGCAGTATTTT. It is translated as CASSLYQGKLTDTQYF. The rearrangement joins TRBV7-9 to TRBJ2-3; the D gene is possibly TRBD1 (6 bases). V was pared by 2 bases and J by 2 bases, with 14 bases between. CDR3 length: 16 amino acids. The V gene's germline CDR1 is SEHNR and CDR2 FQNEAQ (reference sequence). The full variable domain, its missing parts supplied by reference TRBV7-9 and TRBJ2-3, is DTGVSQNPRHKITKRGQNVTFRCDPISEHNRLYWYRQTLGQGPEFLTYFQNEAQLEKSRLLSDRFSAERPKGSFSTLEIQRTEQGDSAMYLCASSLYQGKLTDTQYFGPGTRLTVL.

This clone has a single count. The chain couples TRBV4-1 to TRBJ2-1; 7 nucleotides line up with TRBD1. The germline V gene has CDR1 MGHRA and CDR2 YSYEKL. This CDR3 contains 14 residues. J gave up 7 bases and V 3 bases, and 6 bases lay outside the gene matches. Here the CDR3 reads CASSHYRGANEQFF. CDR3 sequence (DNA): TGCGCCAGCAGCCATTACAGGGGTGCGAATGAGCAGTTCTTC.

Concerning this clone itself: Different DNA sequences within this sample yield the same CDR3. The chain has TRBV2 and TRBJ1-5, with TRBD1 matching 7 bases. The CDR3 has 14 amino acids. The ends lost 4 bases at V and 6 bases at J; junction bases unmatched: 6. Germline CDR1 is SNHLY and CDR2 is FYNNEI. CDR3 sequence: CASSGQGKGQPQHF. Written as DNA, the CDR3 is TGTGCCAGCAGTGGACAGGGAAAGGGTCAGCCCCAGCATTTT.

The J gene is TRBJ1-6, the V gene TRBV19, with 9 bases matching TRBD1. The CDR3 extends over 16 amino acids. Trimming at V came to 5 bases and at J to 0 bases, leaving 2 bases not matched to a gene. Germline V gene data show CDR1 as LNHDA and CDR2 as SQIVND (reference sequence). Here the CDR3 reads CASSPGQGSYNSPLHF. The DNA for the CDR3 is TGTGCCAGTAGTCCGGGACAGGGCTCCTATAATTCACCCCTCCACTTT.

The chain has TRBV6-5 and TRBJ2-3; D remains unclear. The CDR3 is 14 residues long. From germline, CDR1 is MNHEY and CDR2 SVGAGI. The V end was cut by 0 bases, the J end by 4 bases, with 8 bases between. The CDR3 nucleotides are TGTGCCAGCAGTTACTCCCGTAGCCCAGATACGCAGTATTTT. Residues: CASSYSRSPDTQYF.

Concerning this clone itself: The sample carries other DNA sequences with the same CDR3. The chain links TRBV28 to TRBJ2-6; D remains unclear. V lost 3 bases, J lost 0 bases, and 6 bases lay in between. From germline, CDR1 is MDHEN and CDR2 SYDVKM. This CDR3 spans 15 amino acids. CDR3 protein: CASSFGGSGANVLTF. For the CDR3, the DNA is TGTGCCAGCAGTTTTGGTGGCTCTGGGGCCAACGTCCTGACTTTC.

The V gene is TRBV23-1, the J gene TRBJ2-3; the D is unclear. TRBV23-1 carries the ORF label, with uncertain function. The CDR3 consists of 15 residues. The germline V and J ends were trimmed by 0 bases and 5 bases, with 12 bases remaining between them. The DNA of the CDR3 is TGCGCCAGCAGTCAATCTCCGGCGGAGAGAGATACGCAGTATTTT. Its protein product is CASSQSPAERDTQYF.

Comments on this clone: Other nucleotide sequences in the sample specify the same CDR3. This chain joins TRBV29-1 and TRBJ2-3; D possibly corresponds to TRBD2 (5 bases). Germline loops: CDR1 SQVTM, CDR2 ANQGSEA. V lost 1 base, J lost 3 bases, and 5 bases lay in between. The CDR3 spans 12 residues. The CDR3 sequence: CSVEAGTDTQYF. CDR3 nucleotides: TGCAGCGTTGAAGCGGGGACAGATACGCAGTATTTT.